This TCR beta chain stems from a study of blood T cell repertoires in COVID-19. Study context: The analysed material was cDNA or gDNA that came from T cells, B-cell-depleted T cells, or PBMCs.

This study enrolled people aged 18 to 89 from about two dozen US geographic areas. The study assigned cohorts using participant-reported clinical history. In the study's own analysis: How many nucleated cells were present was estimated from reference gene primer amplification. Sequencing was performed with immunoSEQ multiplex PCR; in TCRdb, only in-frame clones are kept and a portion is missing. D and trimming come from the DNA, and the V and J calls and clone size come from that table. The sample records around 340,000 clones, just over 85% being singletons. The V and J ends lost 4 bases and 5 bases respectively, with 9 bases between them. CDR1 and CDR2 from the germline V gene are MGHRA and YSYEKL. There are 13 residues in the CDR3.

The chain is built from TRBV4-1 and TRBJ1-5; D not resolved. The sequence was collected from a woman aged 40 to 50 with acute COVID-19. Source material: PBMCs or T cells enriched from blood (not recorded which). Here the CDR3 DNA reads TGCGCCAGCAGCCCTGGGCGGGATCAGCCCCAGCATTTT. As protein: CASSPGRDQPQHF.